This T cell receptor (beta chain) appears in the sequencing data of a study of glioma-infiltrating T cells. General observations from the study: Gliomas, especially low-grade, showed above-expected tissue-blood divergence; non-neoplastic patients showed below.

Using RNA template, CDR3s of TCR alpha and beta were amplified with iRepertoire arm-PCR. Input was roughly 100-450 ng of tissue mRNA or PBMC total RNA. MiXCR, applied by TCRdb to the multiplex PCR reads, yields one record per CDR3 protein. The sample has roughly 100,000 distinct CDR3 sequences; 35% to 45% are singletons. The CDR3 covers 13 residues. CDR1 and CDR2 from the germline V gene are MNHNS and SASEGT. The V end lost 8 bases, the J end lost 2 bases, and 10 bases lay between the germline ends. Concerning this clonotype: Antigen: not known. Here the CDR3 omits its conserved ending phenylalanine or tryptophan, so a read error is the likely source.

The clonotype was recovered from a human donor with low-grade glioma or glioblastoma, undergoing nonglioma brain surgery, or in good health (not recorded which). Sequenced: glioma tissue, nonneoplastic brain tissue, or PBMCs (not recorded which). The rearrangement links TRBV6-1 to TRBJ1-3; no definite D call. The CDR3 DNA follows: TGTGCCAGCGGACGGGGTCCTGGAAACACCATATATCTT. It specifies CASGRGPGNTIYL.